The rows below give T cell receptor beta chains drawn from one sample of a study of OX40 agonist ivuxolimab in advanced cancers. Using immunoSEQ multiplex PCR, the repertoire was profiled, and TCRdb retains in-frame clones only, with some absent. The sample has about 74,000 clones, around nine tenths seen once; the top ten hold roughly 6%. The specimen comprised CD4+ or CD8+ T cells sorted from blood, sampled in a trial of the OX40 agonist ivuxolimab. The origin of the receptors is an adult with an advanced solid tumor such as melanoma, head and neck, liver or kidney cancer. The CDR3 runs from the conserved cysteine through the conserved F or W. The order of the fields is CDR3 DNA, CDR3 protein, D gene, J gene, V gene, clone size. D genes are given only for firm matches. Not all rows give a size; the values are once, few, many and, for expanded clones, a class.

cdr3_nt: TGTGCCAGCAGCCCATTAGGCAACAGGGAACGGGAGCAGTACTTC
cdr3_aa: CASSPLGNREREQYF
d_call: NA
j_call: TRBJ2-7
v_call: TRBV27
clone_size: once

cdr3_nt: TGTGCCAGCAGCTCGGACAGCAGGACACATTATAATTCACCCCTCCACTTT
cdr3_aa: CASSSDSRTHYNSPLHF
d_call: NA
j_call: TRBJ1-6
v_call: TRBV27
clone_size: NA

cdr3_nt: TGTGCCAGCAGCGTAAGCGGGGGGGCGGATGGCTACACCTTC
cdr3_aa: CASSVSGGADGYTF
d_call: NA
j_call: TRBJ1-2
v_call: TRBV9
clone_size: NA

cdr3_nt: TGTGCCAGCCGGGGGTCCTTCTATGGCTACACCTTC
cdr3_aa: CASRGSFYGYTF
d_call: NA
j_call: TRBJ1-2
v_call: TRBV27
clone_size: NA

cdr3_nt: TGTGCCAGCAGTTTTGGCGGGACCTACGAGCAGTACTTC
cdr3_aa: CASSFGGTYEQYF
d_call: NA
j_call: TRBJ2-7
v_call: TRBV27
clone_size: NA

cdr3_nt: TGTGCCAGCAGTTATGACAGGGGGCTCGATGAGCAGTTCTTC
cdr3_aa: CASSYDRGLDEQFF
d_call: TRBD1
j_call: TRBJ2-1
v_call: TRBV28
clone_size: NA

cdr3_nt: TGTGCCAGCAGCTTGGAGCCGGACTATGGCTACACCTTC
cdr3_aa: CASSLEPDYGYTF
d_call: NA
j_call: TRBJ1-2
v_call: TRBV5-5
clone_size: NA

cdr3_nt: TGCGCCAGCAGCCAAGATCTGGGGGACAGGGGGTTTCATGGCTACACCTTC
cdr3_aa: CASSQDLGDRGFHGYTF
d_call: TRBD1
j_call: TRBJ1-2
v_call: TRBV4-3
clone_size: NA

cdr3_nt: TGTGCCAGCAGCCAAATCGACAGGCCCGATCAGCCCCAGCATTTT
cdr3_aa: CASSQIDRPDQPQHF
d_call: NA
j_call: TRBJ1-5
v_call: TRBV4-2
clone_size: NA

cdr3_nt: TGTGCCAGCAGCCCGAACCACTACGAGCAGTACTTC
cdr3_aa: CASSPNHYEQYF
d_call: NA
j_call: TRBJ2-7
v_call: TRBV5-8
clone_size: NA

cdr3_nt: TGTGCCAGCAGTTTACAGACAGGTGGTGGCTACACCTTC
cdr3_aa: CASSLQTGGGYTF
d_call: NA
j_call: TRBJ1-2
v_call: TRBV27
clone_size: NA

cdr3_nt: TGTGCCAGCAGTTTCCCGACAGTCTCTACTAGCGGGGGCTCCTACGAGCAGTACTTC
cdr3_aa: CASSFPTVSTSGGSYEQYF
d_call: TRBD2
j_call: TRBJ2-7
v_call: TRBV28
clone_size: NA

cdr3_nt: TGTGCCAGCACCCTACTAGCGGGAGGGGCCTACAATGAGCAGTTCTTC
cdr3_aa: CASTLLAGGAYNEQFF
d_call: TRBD2
j_call: TRBJ2-1
v_call: TRBV7-9
clone_size: NA

cdr3_nt: TGTGCTAGTTCACAAGGGTCCTACGAGCAGTACTTC
cdr3_aa: CASSQGSYEQYF
d_call: NA
j_call: TRBJ2-7
v_call: TRBV12-5
clone_size: NA

cdr3_nt: TGCGCCAGCAGCCTGGACAGGAACGATCAGCCCCAGCATTTT
cdr3_aa: CASSLDRNDQPQHF
d_call: TRBD1
j_call: TRBJ1-5
v_call: TRBV4-1
clone_size: NA

cdr3_nt: TGCGCCAGCAGCCTGACGATACCCTATACCAACTACAATGAGCAGTTCTTC
cdr3_aa: CASSLTIPYTNYNEQFF
d_call: NA
j_call: TRBJ2-1
v_call: TRBV4-3
clone_size: NA